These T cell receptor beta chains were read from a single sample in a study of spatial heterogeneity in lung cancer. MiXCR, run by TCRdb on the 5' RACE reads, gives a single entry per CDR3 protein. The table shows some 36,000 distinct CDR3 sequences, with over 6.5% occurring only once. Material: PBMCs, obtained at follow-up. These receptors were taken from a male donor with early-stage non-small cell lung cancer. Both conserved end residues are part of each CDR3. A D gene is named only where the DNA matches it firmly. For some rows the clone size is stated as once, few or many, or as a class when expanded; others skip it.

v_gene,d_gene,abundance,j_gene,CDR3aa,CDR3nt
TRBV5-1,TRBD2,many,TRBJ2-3,CASSQSRAAGGLTDTQYF,TGCGCCAGCAGCCAAAGTCGGGCGGCGGGAGGCCTTACAGATACGCAGTATTTT
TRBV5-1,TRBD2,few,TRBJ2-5,CASRAGTQETQYF,TGCGCCAGCAGAGCGGGGACCCAAGAGACCCAGTACTTC
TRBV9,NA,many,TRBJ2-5,CASSVEEGGPLETQYF,TGTGCCAGCAGCGTAGAAGAGGGGGGGCCATTAGAGACCCAGTACTTC
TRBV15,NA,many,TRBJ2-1,CATSREGTYNEQFF,TGTGCCACCAGCAGAGAGGGCACATACAATGAGCAGTTCTTC
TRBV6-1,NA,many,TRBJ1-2,CASSEYAALGYTF,TGTGCCAGCAGTGAATATGCAGCTCTCGGCTACACCTTC
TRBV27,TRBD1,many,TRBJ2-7,CASSRYGTGESEQYF,TGTGCCAGCAGTCGATACGGGACAGGGGAGTCCGAGCAGTACTTC
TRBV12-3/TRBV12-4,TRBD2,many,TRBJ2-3,CASIEGLAATDTQYF,TGTGCCAGCATCGAAGGACTAGCGGCCACAGATACGCAGTATTTT
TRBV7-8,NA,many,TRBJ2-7,CASSLTDYSYEQYF,TGTGCCAGCAGCCTGACAGACTACTCCTACGAGCAGTACTTC
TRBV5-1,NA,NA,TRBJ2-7,CASSSTRSYEQYF,TGCGCCAGCAGCTCGACACGATCCTACGAGCAGTACTTC
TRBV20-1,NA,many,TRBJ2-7,CSASSEGSYEQYF,TGCAGTGCTAGTTCGGAAGGGTCCTACGAGCAGTACTTC